A selection of T cell receptor beta chains follows, all from one sample in a study of early T cells in non-severe SARS-CoV-2 infection. One entry per CDR3 protein, called by TCRdb with MiXCR from the 5' RACE reads. The data show approximately 69,000 distinct CDR3 sequences, 12% seen once. Sequenced sample: whole blood. The receptors come from an adult who was a healthcare worker with PCR-confirmed SARS-CoV-2 infection or an uninfected control (not recorded which). Both conserved end residues are part of each CDR3. D genes are given only for firm matches. Clone size is shown for a subset of rows, as once, few, many or a class of expanded clone.

D,length,J,size,V,DNA,CDR3
TRBD2,15,TRBJ2-7,few,TRBV4-3,TGCGCCAGCAGCCATGGGACTAGCGGGAGCTACGAGCAGTACTTC,CASSHGTSGSYEQYF
TRBD2,16,TRBJ2-1,many,TRBV20-1,TGCAGTGCTAGCCCTTTTAGCGGGAACAGCTACAATGAGCAGTTCTTC,CSASPFSGNSYNEQFF
TRBD2,13,TRBJ2-5,once,TRBV29-1,TGCAGCGTTGAAGCGGGAGGGAGGGAGACCCAGTACTTC,CSVEAGGRETQYF
.,12,TRBJ2-3,.,TRBV29-1,TGCAGCGCGGACGGATCCACAGATACGCAGTATTTT,CSADGSTDTQYF
.,12,TRBJ2-1,few,TRBV20-1,TGCAGTGCTAGAACGGACAGTAGTGAGCAGTTCTTC,CSARTDSSEQFF
TRBD1,15,TRBJ2-6,.,TRBV6-1,TGTGCCAGCAGCAACAGGGGTGGTGGGGCCAACGTCCTGACTTTC,CASSNRGGGANVLTF
TRBD2,13,TRBJ2-5,few,TRBV29-1,TGCAGCTCAGAGGGTAGCGGGAGGGAGACCCAGTACTTC,CSSEGSGRETQYF
.,15,TRBJ2-2,many,TRBV5-6,TGTGCCAGCAGCTCCTTTGCTTTCAACACCGGGGAGCTGTTTTTT,CASSSFAFNTGELFF
TRBD1,17,TRBJ1-4,few,TRBV7-6,TGTGCCAGCAGCTTATACCGCCCCGGGACAGGGGGTGAAAAACTGTTTTTT,CASSLYRPGTGGEKLFF
.,14,TRBJ1-5,many,TRBV6-6,TGTGCCAGCTCAACTGGGGTCGGCTATCAGCCCCAGCATTTT,CASSTGVGYQPQHF
TRBD2,15,TRBJ2-3,.,TRBV5-1,TGCGCCAGCAGCTTCGGGCTAGCGGGTACAGATACGCAGTATTTT,CASSFGLAGTDTQYF
.,14,TRBJ1-5,.,TRBV27,TGTGCCAGCAGTTTATGGGGGGGGCTTCAGCCCCAGCATTTT,CASSLWGGLQPQHF
TRBD2,16,TRBJ2-5,few,TRBV7-6,TGTGCCAGCAGTCAAACCCCAGCGGGGGCACAAGAGACCCAGTACTTC,CASSQTPAGAQETQYF
.,14,TRBJ2-7,.,TRBV6-1,TGTGCCAGCAGAACAGGGGGGGGACCCTACGAGCAGTACTTC,CASRTGGGPYEQYF
.,14,TRBJ1-1,many,TRBV9,TGTGCCAGCAGCGAGGGCGCCGAGCTTGCTGAAGCTTTCTTT,CASSEGAELAEAFF
.,14,TRBJ2-1,.,TRBV12-3/TRBV12-4,TGTGCCAGCAGTTTAGGGGGGCCGCAAAATGAGCAGTTCTTC,CASSLGGPQNEQFF
TRBD2,15,TRBJ2-1,few,TRBV11-2,TGTGCCAGCAGCCCTCCAGGGGGACTAGCTAATGAGCAGTTCTTC,CASSPPGGLANEQFF
TRBD1,15,TRBJ2-2,many,TRBV7-9,TGTGCCAGCAGCACCGGGACAGGGAACCCCGGGGAGCTGTTTTTT,CASSTGTGNPGELFF
.,15,TRBJ2-1,many,TRBV6-6,TGTGCCAGCAGTCCAACAGGGGACTTCTACAATGAGCAGTTCTTC,CASSPTGDFYNEQFF
TRBD1,12,TRBJ2-7,.,TRBV20-1,TGCAGTGCTTCGGGACAGGGCCACGAGCAGTACTTC,CSASGQGHEQYF
.,13,TRBJ1-2,.,TRBV27,TGTGCCAGCAGCCAGATAAGTCGGGGTGGCTACACCTTC,CASSQISRGGYTF
.,13,TRBJ2-5,many,TRBV27,TGTGCCAGCAGTTTCGCGGTGGGTGAGACCCAGTACTTC,CASSFAVGETQYF
.,13,TRBJ1-1,few,TRBV6-4,TGTGCCAGCAGTGAAGAGTCGTGGACTGAAGCTTTCTTT,CASSEESWTEAFF
.,14,TRBJ1-1,.,TRBV2,TGTGCCAGCAGTGCTGCCGGGGGCTACACTGAAGCTTTCTTT,CASSAAGGYTEAFF
TRBD1,14,TRBJ2-7,few,TRBV12-3/TRBV12-4,TGTGCCAGCACCCCGACAGGGGGAAGAAACGAGCAGTACTTC,CASTPTGGRNEQYF
TRBD2,15,TRBJ2-1,many,TRBV6-6,TGTGCCAGCAGTTACGGGACTAGCGGCAGAAGTGAGCAGTTCTTC,CASSYGTSGRSEQFF
TRBD1,12,TRBJ1-1,.,TRBV18,TGTGCCAGCTCACCACTAGACAGGGATGCTTTCTTT,CASSPLDRDAFF
.,17,TRBJ2-2,few,TRBV7-9,TGTGCCAGCAGCTCCCCAAGCGGGACAGTTAACACCGGGGAGCTGTTTTTT,CASSSPSGTVNTGELFF
.,14,TRBJ2-5,many,TRBV7-9,TGTGCCAGCAGCTCGAACCAGGGGCGAGAGACCCAGTACTTC,CASSSNQGRETQYF
TRBD2,16,TRBJ2-4,many,TRBV4-1,TGCGCCAGCAGCCAGCCGACTAGCGGGAGACGTAACATTCAGTACTTC,CASSQPTSGRRNIQYF
.,13,TRBJ2-3,.,TRBV2,TGTGCCAGCAGCGCCGCAATGGGAGATACGCAGTATTTT,CASSAAMGDTQYF
TRBD1,15,TRBJ2-1,many,TRBV18,TGTGCCAGCTCATCGATGGACAGGGCTCGCAATGAGCAGTTCTTC,CASSSMDRARNEQFF
.,11,TRBJ1-2,.,TRBV28,TGTGCCAGCAGTTTCAACTATGGCTACACCTTC,CASSFNYGYTF
TRBD1,13,TRBJ1-6,.,TRBV7-9,TGTGCCAGCACCGGACAGGGAAATTCACCCCTCCACTTT,CASTGQGNSPLHF
.,13,TRBJ1-1,.,TRBV6-4,TGTGCCAGCAGTGAGTCGGAGAACACTGAAGCTTTCTTT,CASSESENTEAFF
.,16,TRBJ2-1,.,TRBV11-3,TGTGCCAGCAGCTCGCCCCCGGGGCTAGTGGGACATGAGCGGTTCTTC,CASSSPPGLVGHERFF
.,14,TRBJ1-4,few,TRBV4-1,TGCGCCAGCAGCCCACAGAAAACTAATGAAAAACTGTTTTTT,CASSPQKTNEKLFF
.,15,TRBJ2-7,.,TRBV16,TGTGCCAGCAGCCAGAGACAGAATCGTGCCTACGAGCAGTACTTC,CASSQRQNRAYEQYF